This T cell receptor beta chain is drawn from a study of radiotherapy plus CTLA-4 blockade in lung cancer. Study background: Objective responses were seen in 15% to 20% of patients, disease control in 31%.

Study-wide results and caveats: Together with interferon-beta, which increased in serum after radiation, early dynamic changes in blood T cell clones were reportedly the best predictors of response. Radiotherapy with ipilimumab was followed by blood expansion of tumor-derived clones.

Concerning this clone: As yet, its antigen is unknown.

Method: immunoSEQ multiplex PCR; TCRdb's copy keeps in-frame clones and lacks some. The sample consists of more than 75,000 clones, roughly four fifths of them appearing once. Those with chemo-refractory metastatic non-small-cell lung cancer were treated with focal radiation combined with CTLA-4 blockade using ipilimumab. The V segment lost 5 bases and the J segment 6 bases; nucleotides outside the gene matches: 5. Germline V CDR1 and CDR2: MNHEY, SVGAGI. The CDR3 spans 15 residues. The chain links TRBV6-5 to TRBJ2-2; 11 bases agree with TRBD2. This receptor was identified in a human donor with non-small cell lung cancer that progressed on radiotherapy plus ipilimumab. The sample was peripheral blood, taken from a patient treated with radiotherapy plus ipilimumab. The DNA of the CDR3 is TGTGCCAGCAGTCCTCTAGCGGGAGGTGCCGGGGAGCTGTTTTTT. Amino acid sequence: CASSPLAGGAGELFF.